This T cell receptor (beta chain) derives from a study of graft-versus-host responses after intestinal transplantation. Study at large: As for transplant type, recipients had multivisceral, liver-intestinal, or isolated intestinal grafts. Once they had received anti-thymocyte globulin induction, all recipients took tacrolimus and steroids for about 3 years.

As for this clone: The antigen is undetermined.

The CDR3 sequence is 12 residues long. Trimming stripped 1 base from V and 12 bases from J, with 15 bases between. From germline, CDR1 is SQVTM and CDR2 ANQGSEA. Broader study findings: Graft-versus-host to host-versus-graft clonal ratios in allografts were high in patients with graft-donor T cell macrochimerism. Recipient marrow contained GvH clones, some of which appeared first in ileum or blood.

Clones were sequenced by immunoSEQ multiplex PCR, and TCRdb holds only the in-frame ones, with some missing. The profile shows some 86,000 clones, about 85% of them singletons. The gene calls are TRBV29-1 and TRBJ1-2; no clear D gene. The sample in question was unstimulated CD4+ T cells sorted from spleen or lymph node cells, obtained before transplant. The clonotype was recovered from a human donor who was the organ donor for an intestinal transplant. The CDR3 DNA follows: TGCAGCGTTGAAGGAACCGACACCAGGCACACCTTC. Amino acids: CSVEGTDTRHTF.